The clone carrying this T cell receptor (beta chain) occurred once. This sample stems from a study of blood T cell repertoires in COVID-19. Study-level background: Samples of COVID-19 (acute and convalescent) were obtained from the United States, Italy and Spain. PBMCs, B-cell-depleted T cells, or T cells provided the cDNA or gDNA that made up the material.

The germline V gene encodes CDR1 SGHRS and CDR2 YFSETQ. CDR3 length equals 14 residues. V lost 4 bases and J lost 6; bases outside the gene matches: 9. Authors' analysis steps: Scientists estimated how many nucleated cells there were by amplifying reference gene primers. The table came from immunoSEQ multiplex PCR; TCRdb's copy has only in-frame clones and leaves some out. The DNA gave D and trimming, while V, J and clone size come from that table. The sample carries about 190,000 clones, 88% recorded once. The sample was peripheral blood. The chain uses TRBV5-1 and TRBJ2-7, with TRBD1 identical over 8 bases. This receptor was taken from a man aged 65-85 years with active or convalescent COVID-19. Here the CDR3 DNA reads TGCGCCAGCAGCCAAGGACAGGGAAATACCGAGCAGTACTTC. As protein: CASSQGQGNTEQYF.